Listed below are T cell receptor beta chains from one sample, sequenced in a study of CD8 T cells in ankylosing spondylitis. TCRdb redid the calling of the 5' RACE reads with MiXCR, one entry per CDR3 protein. The table includes under 130,000 distinct CDR3 sequences, more than 20% detected once. The specimen was synovial fluid, either unsorted or a sorted T cell fraction (not recorded which). Source of these receptors: a male donor with ankylosing spondylitis. Both conserved end residues are part of each CDR3. Each record gives: D gene, CDR3 length, clone size, V gene, J gene, CDR3 DNA, CDR3 protein. A D gene is named only where the DNA matches it firmly. Rows give clone size only sometimes, using once, few, many, or a class for an expanded clone.

NA	16	NA	TRBV5-1	TRBJ2-1	TGCGCCAGCAGCTTGGCTGGGCTAGGCCCTTCCAATGAGCAGTTCTTC	CASSLAGLGPSNEQFF
TRBD1	15	NA	TRBV20-1	TRBJ1-5	TGCAGTGCTAGAGACCGGGACAGTTTTGTTCAGCCCCAGCATTTT	CSARDRDSFVQPQHF
NA	13	few	TRBV29-1	TRBJ2-3	TGCAGCGTTCAGGGTGGGAACACAGATACGCAGTATTTT	CSVQGGNTDTQYF
TRBD1	16	few	TRBV25-1	TRBJ1-4	TGTGCCAGCAGTGTGTACAGGGGGCAGGGAGGTGAAAAACTGTTTTTT	CASSVYRGQGGEKLFF
NA	17	few	TRBV24-1	TRBJ2-3	TGTGCCACCAGTGATTTGCAGAGGGAGGCCCACACAGATACGCAGTATTTT	CATSDLQREAHTDTQYF
TRBD2	16	few	TRBV5-1	TRBJ2-1	TGCGCCAGCAGCTTATCGGGACTAGCGTACGAAGGTGAGCAGTTCTTC	CASSLSGLAYEGEQFF
NA	14	few	TRBV5-1	TRBJ1-5	TGCGCCAGCAGCTTGGACGGGGTCAATCAGCCCCAGCATTTT	CASSLDGVNQPQHF
TRBD1	18	many	TRBV7-2	TRBJ2-3	TGTGCCAGCAGCTTAGCGGTAGGCAGGGGGCTTTCCGCAGATACGCAGTATTTT	CASSLAVGRGLSADTQYF
TRBD1	14	few	TRBV5-1	TRBJ2-5	TGCGCCAGCAGCTTGGCGGACAGGGAAGAGACCCAGTACTTC	CASSLADREETQYF
TRBD2	15	few	TRBV11-2	TRBJ2-1	TGTGCCAGCAGCCCTACTAGCGGGAGGGACAATGAGCAGTTCTTC	CASSPTSGRDNEQFF
TRBD2	17	few	TRBV6-2/TRBV6-3	TRBJ2-1	TGTGCCAGCAGCCCTCTTTTAGGGGAGGGCCGCTACAATGAGCAGTTCTTC	CASSPLLGEGRYNEQFF
NA	15	few	TRBV6-1	TRBJ1-2	TGTGCCAGCAGTGGCCCGACAGTAGCTAACTATGGCTACACCTTC	CASSGPTVANYGYTF
NA	12	few	TRBV20-1	TRBJ2-5	TGCAGTGCTAGCGTACGGCTAGAGACCCAGTACTTC	CSASVRLETQYF
NA	16	few	TRBV7-8	TRBJ1-5	TGTGCCAGCAGCTTAGCTTGGGGGGTTGGCGGTCAGCCCCAGCATTTT	CASSLAWGVGGQPQHF
NA	11	NA	TRBV7-2	TRBJ2-5	TGTGCCAGCAGCCCCGGATGGGCCCAGTACTTC	CASSPGWAQYF
NA	15	NA	TRBV18	TRBJ2-1	TGTGCCAGCTCACCGGTCAGGGATGAGAACAATGAGCAGTTCTTC	CASSPVRDENNEQFF
TRBD1	13	NA	TRBV2	TRBJ1-6	TGTGCCAGCATAGGGACAGGTGATTCATCCCTCCACTTT	CASIGTGDSSLHF
TRBD1	16	few	TRBV7-2	TRBJ2-6	TGTGCCACCAAAAAGTCCACAGGGGCCGGGGCCAACGTCCTGACTTTC	CATKKSTGAGANVLTF
NA	12	few	TRBV4-2	TRBJ1-2	TGTGCCAGCAGCCAAGATAGGACGCTCTACACCTTC	CASSQDRTLYTF